Presented here are 5 T cell receptor beta chains from one specimen sequenced in a study of blood T cell repertoires in COVID-19. Sequencing was performed with immunoSEQ multiplex PCR; in TCRdb, only in-frame clones are kept and a portion is missing. The table records 130,000 to 150,000 clones, roughly 80% of them present only once. Sequencing was done on a sample of peripheral blood. All receptors come from a woman aged 80 or over with acute or convalescent COVID-19.

The V call is TRBV5-1, the J call TRBJ2-7; weak D call: TRBD1 (6 bases). Trimming cost V 5 bases and J 4 bases, with 10 bases left between them. This CDR3 has 12 residues. Per germline, CDR1 SGHRS and CDR2 YFSETQ. The CDR3 protein is CASRRGNYEQYF. The CDR3, as DNA: TGCGCCAGCAGGAGGGGGAATTACGAGCAGTACTTC.

There are a few counts of this clone. The rearrangement uses TRBV3-1 (or the pseudogene TRBV3-2) and TRBJ1-4; D gene uncertain. V was trimmed by 1 base and J by 7 bases, leaving 13 bases between them. The CDR3 runs 15 residues. Germline-derived CDR1 and CDR2 are LGHDT and YNNKEL (reference sequence). This CDR3 reads CASSQGARRGEKLFF. For the CDR3, the DNA is TGTGCCAGCAGCCAAGGGGCCCGACGGGGTGAAAAACTGTTTTTT.

The chain couples TRBV10-2 to TRBJ1-2; D uncertain. This CDR3 contains 13 residues. V was clipped by 0 bases and J by 6 bases, with 8 bases between them. Germline loops: CDR1 WSHSY, CDR2 SAAADI. CDR3 in amino acids: CASSESMGDGYTF. Written as DNA, the CDR3 is TGCGCCAGCAGTGAGTCAATGGGAGATGGCTACACCTTC.

The V call is TRBV4-3, the J call TRBJ1-5; a possible D gene is TRBD1 (6 bases). CDR1 is LGHNA and CDR2 is YSLEER in the germline V gene. The CDR3 runs to 17 residues. The V gene lost 0 bases and the J gene lost 6 bases, with 18 bases spanning the gap. CDR3 in DNA: TGCGCCAGCAGCCAAGATGGGGGCAGGACGAAGGGTCAGCCCCAGCATTTT. Translation: CASSQDGGRTKGQPQHF.

This clone was recorded only once. V and J are TRBV19 and TRBJ2-4; possible D gene TRBD1, 5 bases. The V gene's germline CDR1 is LNHDA and CDR2 SQIVND (reference sequence). This CDR3 contains 15 residues. V dropped 3 bases and J dropped 7 bases, with 16 bases sitting between them. The CDR3 nucleotides are TGTGCCAGTAGTATTGGGGCAGGAGTCTGGAACATTCAGTACTTC. It encodes CASSIGAGVWNIQYF. Supplemented by reference TRBV19 and TRBJ2-4, the full variable domain reads DGGITQSPKYLFRKEGQNVTLSCEQNLNHDAMYWYRQDPGQGLRLIYYSQIVNDFQKGDIAEGYSVSREKKESFPLTVTSAQKNPTAFYLCASSIGAGVWNIQYFGAGTRLSVL.